The table lists the clone carrying this T cell receptor beta chain with many counts. Antigen: not known. This CDR3 contains 13 residues. The V gene's germline CDR1 is SGHTA and CDR2 FQGNSA. V was pared by 5 bases and J by 5 bases, with 10 bases between. TCRdb used MiXCR to reprocess the 5' RACE reads, holding one entry per CDR3 protein. The sample has some 50,000 distinct CDR3 sequences, about 11% seen once; the top ten hold roughly 45%. The time point was: sample taken at primary tumor resection. Sequencing of whole RNA from tumor, nontumor lung or frozen PBMC involved no sorting. The sample belongs to a study of spatial heterogeneity in lung cancer. General observations from the study: Blood showed ubiquitous tumor TCRs more often at resection than at routine follow-up.

This specimen consisted of PBMCs, obtained at surgery. This TCR derives from a female donor with early-stage non-small cell lung cancer. This sequence joins TRBV7-2 and TRBJ1-3; TRBD1 might be the D (6 bases). The CDR3 DNA sequence: TGTGCCAGCAGCCCTGGACAGAGAAACACCATATATTTT. Translation gives CASSPGQRNTIYF.